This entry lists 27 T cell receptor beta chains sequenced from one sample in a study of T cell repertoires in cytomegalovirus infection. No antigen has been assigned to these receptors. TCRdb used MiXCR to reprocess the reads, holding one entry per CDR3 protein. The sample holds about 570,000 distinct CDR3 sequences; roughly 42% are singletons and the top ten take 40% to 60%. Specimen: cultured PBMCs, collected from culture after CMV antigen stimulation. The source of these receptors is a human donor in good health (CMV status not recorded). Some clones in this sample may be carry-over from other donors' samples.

CDR3 DNA: TGTGCCAGCAGCTTAGCCCCCACCGGGACAGGGGGACTGGAGGAGCAGTTCTTC. As protein: CASSLAPTGTGGLEEQFF. The V and J genes are TRBV7-2 and TRBJ2-1, with 11 bases matching TRBD1. The germline V gene has CDR1 SGHTA and CDR2 FQGNSA. The CDR3 runs 18 residues. V shed 0 bases and J 10 bases; nucleotides not matched to a gene: 14.

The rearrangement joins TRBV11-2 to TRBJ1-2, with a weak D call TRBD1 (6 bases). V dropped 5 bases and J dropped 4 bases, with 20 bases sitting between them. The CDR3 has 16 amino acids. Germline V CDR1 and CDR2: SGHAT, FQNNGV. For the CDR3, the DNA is TGTGCCAGCAGCCCACCGGGGGGGCCAGGCGCCTATGGCTACACCTTC. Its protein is CASSPPGGPGAYGYTF.

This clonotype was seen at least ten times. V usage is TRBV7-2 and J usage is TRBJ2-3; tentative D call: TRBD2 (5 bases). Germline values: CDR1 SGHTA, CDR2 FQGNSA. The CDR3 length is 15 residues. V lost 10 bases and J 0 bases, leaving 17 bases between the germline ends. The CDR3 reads CATPSLDSSTDTQYF. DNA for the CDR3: TGTGCCACCCCTTCATTGGACTCCAGCACAGATACGCAGTATTTT. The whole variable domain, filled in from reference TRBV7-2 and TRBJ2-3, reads GAGVSQSPSNKVTEKGKDVELRCDPISGHTALYWYRQSLGQGLEFLIYFQGNSAPDKSGLPSDRFSAERTGGSVSTLTIQRTQQEDSAVYLCATPSLDSSTDTQYFGPGTRLTVL.

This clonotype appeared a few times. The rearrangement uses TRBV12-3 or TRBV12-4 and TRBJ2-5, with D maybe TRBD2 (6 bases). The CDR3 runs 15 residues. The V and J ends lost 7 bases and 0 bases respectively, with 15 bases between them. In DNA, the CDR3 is TGTGCCAGCAATGGTGGGGGGACCTACCAAGAGACCCAGTACTTC. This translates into CASNGGGTYQETQYF.

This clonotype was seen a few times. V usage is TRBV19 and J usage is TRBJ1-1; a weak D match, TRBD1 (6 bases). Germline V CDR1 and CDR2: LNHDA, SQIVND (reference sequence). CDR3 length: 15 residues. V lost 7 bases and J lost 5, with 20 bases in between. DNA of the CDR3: TGTGCCAGTACCGACTGGGCAGGGGCGGGAACTGAAGCTTTCTTT. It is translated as CASTDWAGAGTEAFF.

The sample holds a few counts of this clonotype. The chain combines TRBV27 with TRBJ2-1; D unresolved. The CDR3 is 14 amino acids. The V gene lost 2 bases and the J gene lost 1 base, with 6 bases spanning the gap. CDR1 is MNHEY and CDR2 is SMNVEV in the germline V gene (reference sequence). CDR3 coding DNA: TGTGCCAGCAGTTTAGCCCAGTCCTACAATGAGCAGTTCTTC. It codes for CASSLAQSYNEQFF.

CDR3 DNA: TGTGCCAGCAGTGGAGGGACTAGCGGGAGGGGCGAGCAGTACTTC. Protein product: CASSGGTSGRGEQYF. V gene TRBV2 combines with J gene TRBJ2-7, with 16 bases matching TRBD2. This CDR3 comprises 15 residues. Per the germline V gene, CDR1 is SNHLY and CDR2 is FYNNEI. The V segment lost 4 bases and the J segment 6 bases; nucleotides outside the gene matches: 3. The full variable domain, rest sourced from reference TRBV2 and TRBJ2-7, is EPEVTQTPSHQVTQMGQEVILRCVPISNHLYFYWYRQILGQKVEFLVSFYNNEISEKSEIFDDQFSVERPDGSNFTLKIRSTKLEDSAMYFCASSGGTSGRGEQYFGPGTRLTVT.

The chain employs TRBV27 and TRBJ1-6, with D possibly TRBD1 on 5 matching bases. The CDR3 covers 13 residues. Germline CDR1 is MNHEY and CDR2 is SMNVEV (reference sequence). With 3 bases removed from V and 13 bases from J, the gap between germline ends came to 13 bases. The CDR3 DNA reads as TGTGCCAGCAGTTTCCGGCGTCCAGGGCCCCTCCACTTT. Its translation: CASSFRRPGPLHF.

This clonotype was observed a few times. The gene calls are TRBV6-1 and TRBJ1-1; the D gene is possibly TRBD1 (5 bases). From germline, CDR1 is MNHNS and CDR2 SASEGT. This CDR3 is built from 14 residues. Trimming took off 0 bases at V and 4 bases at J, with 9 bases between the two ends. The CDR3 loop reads CASSEARRGTEAFF. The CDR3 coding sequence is TGTGCCAGCAGTGAAGCGCGGAGGGGCACTGAAGCTTTCTTT.

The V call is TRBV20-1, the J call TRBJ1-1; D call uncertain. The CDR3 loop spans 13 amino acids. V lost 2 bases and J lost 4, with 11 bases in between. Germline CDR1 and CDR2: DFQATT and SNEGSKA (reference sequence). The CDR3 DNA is TGCAGTGCTAGACCCCGAGGAGGCACTGAAGCTTTCTTT. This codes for CSARPRGGTEAFF.

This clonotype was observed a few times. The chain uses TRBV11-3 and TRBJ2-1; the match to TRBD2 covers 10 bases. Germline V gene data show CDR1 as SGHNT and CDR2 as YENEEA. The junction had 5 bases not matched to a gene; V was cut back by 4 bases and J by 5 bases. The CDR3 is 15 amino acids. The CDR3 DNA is TGTGCCAGCAGCTCGGGACTAGCGTTAAACAATGAGCAGTTCTTC. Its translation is CASSSGLALNNEQFF.

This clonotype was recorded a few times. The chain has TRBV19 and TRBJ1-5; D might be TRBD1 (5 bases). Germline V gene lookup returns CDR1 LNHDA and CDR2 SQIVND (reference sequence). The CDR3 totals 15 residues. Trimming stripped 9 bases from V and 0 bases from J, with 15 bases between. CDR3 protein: CARGDLRFSNQPQHF. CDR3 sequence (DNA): TGTGCCAGGGGGGACCTTAGGTTTAGCAATCAGCCCCAGCATTTT.

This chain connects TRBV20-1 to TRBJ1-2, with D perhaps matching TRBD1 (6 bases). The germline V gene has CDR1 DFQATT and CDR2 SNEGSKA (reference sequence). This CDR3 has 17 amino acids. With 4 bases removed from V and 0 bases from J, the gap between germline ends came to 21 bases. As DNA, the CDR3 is TGCAGTGCTAAGACAGGTTCGTCGCGCGTGGCTAACTATGGCTACACCTTC. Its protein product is CSAKTGSSRVANYGYTF.

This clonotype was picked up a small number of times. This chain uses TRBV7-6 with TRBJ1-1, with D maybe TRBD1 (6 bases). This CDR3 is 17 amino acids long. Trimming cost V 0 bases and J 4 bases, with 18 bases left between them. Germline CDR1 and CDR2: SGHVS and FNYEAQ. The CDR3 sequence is CASSLANLQGPTTEAFF. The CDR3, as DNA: TGTGCCAGCAGCTTAGCAAACCTTCAGGGGCCAACCACTGAAGCTTTCTTT.

The CDR3 spells CASSSGPQGELFF. For the CDR3, the DNA is TGTGCCAGCAGCTCGGGACCACAAGGGGAGCTGTTTTTT. This chain links TRBV7-9 with TRBJ2-2; D tentatively reads TRBD1 or TRBD2 (5 bases each). This CDR3 is 13 amino acids long. V was cut by 4 bases and J by 8 bases, with 11 bases left in between. Per the germline V gene, CDR1 is SEHNR and CDR2 is FQNEAQ (reference sequence).

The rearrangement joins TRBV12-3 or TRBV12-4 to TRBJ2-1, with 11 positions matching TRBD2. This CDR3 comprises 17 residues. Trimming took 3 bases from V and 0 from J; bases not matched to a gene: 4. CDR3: CASSFPSGGSSYNEQFF. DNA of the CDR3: TGTGCCAGCAGTTTTCCTAGCGGGGGGAGCTCCTACAATGAGCAGTTCTTC.

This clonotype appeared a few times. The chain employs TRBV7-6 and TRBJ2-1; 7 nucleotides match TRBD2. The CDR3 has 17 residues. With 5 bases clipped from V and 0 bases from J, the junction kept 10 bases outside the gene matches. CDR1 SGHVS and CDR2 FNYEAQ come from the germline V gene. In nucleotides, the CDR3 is TGTGCCAGCAGCCAAAGGGGAGGGCTAGGCTCCTACAATGAGCAGTTCTTC. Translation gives CASSQRGGLGSYNEQFF.

CDR3: CASSRGHNYEQYF. The CDR3 coding sequence is TGTGCCAGCAGCCGCGGACATAACTACGAGCAGTACTTC. This chain uses TRBV6-8 with TRBJ2-7, with D perhaps TRBD1 (5 bases). Germline assignment: CDR1 MNHGY and CDR2 SAAAGT. This CDR3 has 13 residues. The ends were cut back, 6 bases at V and 3 bases at J, with 12 bases in the middle.

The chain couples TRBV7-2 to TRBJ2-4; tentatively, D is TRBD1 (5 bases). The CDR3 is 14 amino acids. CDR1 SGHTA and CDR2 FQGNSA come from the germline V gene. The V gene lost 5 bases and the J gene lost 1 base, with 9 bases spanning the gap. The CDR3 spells CASSASGAKNIQYF. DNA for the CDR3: TGTGCCAGCAGCGCCTCAGGGGCCAAAAACATTCAGTACTTC.

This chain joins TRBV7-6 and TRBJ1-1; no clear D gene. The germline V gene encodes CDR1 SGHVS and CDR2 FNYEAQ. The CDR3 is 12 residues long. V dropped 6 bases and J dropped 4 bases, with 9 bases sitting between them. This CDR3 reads CASRFLSTEAFF. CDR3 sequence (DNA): TGTGCCAGCAGGTTCTTGAGCACTGAAGCTTTCTTT. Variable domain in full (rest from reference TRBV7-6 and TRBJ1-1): GAGVSQSPRYKVTKRGQDVALRCDPISGHVSLYWYRQALGQGPEFLTYFNYEAQQDKSGLPNDRFSAERPEGSISTLTIQRTEQRDSAMYRCASRFLSTEAFFGQGTRLTVV.

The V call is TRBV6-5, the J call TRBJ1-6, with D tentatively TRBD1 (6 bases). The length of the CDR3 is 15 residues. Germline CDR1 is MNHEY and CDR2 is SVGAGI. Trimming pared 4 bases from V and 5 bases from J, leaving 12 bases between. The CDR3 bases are TGTGCCAGCAGTTCTTCAGGGGCCAATAATTCACCCCTCCACTTT. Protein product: CASSSSGANNSPLHF.

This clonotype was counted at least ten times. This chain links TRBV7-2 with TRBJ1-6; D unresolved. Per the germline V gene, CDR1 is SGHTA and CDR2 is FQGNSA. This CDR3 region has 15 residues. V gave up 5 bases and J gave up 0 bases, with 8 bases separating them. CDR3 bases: TGTGCCAGCAGCCCTTTGGGCTCCTATAATTCACCCCTCCACTTT. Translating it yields CASSPLGSYNSPLHF.

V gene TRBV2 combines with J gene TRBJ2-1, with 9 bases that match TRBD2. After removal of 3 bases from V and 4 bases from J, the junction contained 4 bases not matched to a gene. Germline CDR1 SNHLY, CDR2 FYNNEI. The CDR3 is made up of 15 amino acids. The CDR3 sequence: CASSERGGKYNEQFF. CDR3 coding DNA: TGTGCCAGCAGTGAGCGGGGGGGAAAGTACAATGAGCAGTTCTTC.

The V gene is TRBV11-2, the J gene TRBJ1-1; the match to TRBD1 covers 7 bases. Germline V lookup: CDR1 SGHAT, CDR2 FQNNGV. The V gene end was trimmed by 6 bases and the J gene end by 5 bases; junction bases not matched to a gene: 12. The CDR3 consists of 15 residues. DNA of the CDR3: TGTGCCAGCAGACCTTTAAGGGGGCGGGGGACTGAAGCTTTCTTT. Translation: CASRPLRGRGTEAFF.

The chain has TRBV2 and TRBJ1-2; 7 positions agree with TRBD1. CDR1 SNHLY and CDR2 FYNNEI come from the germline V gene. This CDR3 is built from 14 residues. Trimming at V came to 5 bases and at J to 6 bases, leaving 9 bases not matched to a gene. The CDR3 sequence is CASSRQGIRDGYTF. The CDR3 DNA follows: TGTGCCAGCAGTCGACAGGGCATACGGGATGGCTACACCTTC.

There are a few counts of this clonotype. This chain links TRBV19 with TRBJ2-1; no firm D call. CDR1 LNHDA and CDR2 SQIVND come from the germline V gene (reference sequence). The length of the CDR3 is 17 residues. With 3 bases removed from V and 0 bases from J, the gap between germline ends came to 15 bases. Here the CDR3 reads CASSISFGRSSYNEQFF. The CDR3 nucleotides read TGTGCCAGTAGTATCTCTTTCGGACGAAGCTCCTACAATGAGCAGTTCTTC.

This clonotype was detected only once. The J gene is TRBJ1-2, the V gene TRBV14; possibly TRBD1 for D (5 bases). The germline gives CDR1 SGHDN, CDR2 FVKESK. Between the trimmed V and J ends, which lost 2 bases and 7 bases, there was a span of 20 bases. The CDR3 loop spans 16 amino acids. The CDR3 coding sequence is TGTGCCAGCAGCCAAAAAGGGGTCCGGTCGGAGGGTGGCTACACCTTC. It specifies CASSQKGVRSEGGYTF.